This is a list of T cell receptor beta chains from one sample in a study of blood T cell repertoires in COVID-19. Using immunoSEQ multiplex PCR, the repertoire was profiled, and TCRdb retains in-frame clones only, with some absent. The data show 60,000 to 80,000 clones, 84% seen once. The specimen sequenced was peripheral blood. Source of these receptors: a man aged 45-65 years with active COVID-19. CDR3s include the opening cysteine and the closing phenylalanine or tryptophan. D genes are given only for firm matches. Clone size, where shown, is once, few, many, or a class for clones that have expanded.

V	D	length	size	J	CDR3	DNA
TRBV19	-	14	-	TRBJ1-3	CASSMRGSGNTIYF	TGTGCCAGTAGTATGAGAGGGTCTGGAAACACCATATATTTT
TRBV9	-	13	-	TRBJ2-3	CASSAYGTDTQYF	TGTGCCAGCAGCGCTTACGGGACAGATACGCAGTATTTT
TRBV6-5	-	13	once	TRBJ2-3	CASRKGLADTQYF	TGTGCCAGCAGGAAGGGACTGGCCGATACGCAGTATTTT
TRBV10-3	-	11	-	TRBJ2-7	CAISDSAEQYF	TGTGCCATCAGTGATAGTGCCGAGCAGTACTTC
TRBV7-2	-	15	once	TRBJ2-7	CASNPGGSGAYEQYF	TGTGCCAGCAATCCAGGGGGTAGCGGGGCCTACGAGCAGTACTTC
TRBV4-1	-	13	-	TRBJ2-7	CASRRTGAYEQYF	TGCGCCAGCAGAAGGACGGGAGCCTACGAGCAGTACTTC
TRBV4-1	TRBD2	18	-	TRBJ2-1	CASSQETSGGGSYNEQFF	TGCGCCAGCAGCCAGGAGACTAGCGGGGGAGGCTCCTACAATGAGCAGTTCTTC
TRBV19	-	13	-	TRBJ2-4	CASKDLAKNIQYF	TGTGCCAGTAAGGACTTAGCCAAAAACATTCAGTACTTC
TRBV6-2/TRBV6-3	-	13	-	TRBJ1-2	CASSLRGGYGYTF	TGTGCCAGCAGTCTCAGGGGTGGCTATGGCTACACCTTC
TRBV5-1	TRBD2	16	-	TRBJ2-5	CASSLIPSGGQETQYF	TGCGCCAGCAGCTTGATTCCTAGCGGGGGACAAGAGACCCAGTACTTC
TRBV7-9	-	14	once	TRBJ2-3	CASSPGLLGDTQYF	TGTGCCAGCAGCCCAGGACTGCTCGGGGATACGCAGTATTTT
TRBV3-1/TRBV3-2	-	15	-	TRBJ2-1	CASSQDWLEGNEQFF	TGTGCCAGCAGCCAAGATTGGCTAGAGGGTAATGAGCAGTTCTTC
TRBV5-1	TRBD2	15	-	TRBJ2-5	CASSWDYVNQETQYF	TGCGCCAGCAGCTGGGACTACGTTAACCAAGAGACCCAGTACTTC
TRBV12-3/TRBV12-4	TRBD1	13	-	TRBJ1-2	CASSPTGGESYTF	TGTGCCAGCAGCCCCACAGGGGGCGAGAGCTACACCTTC
TRBV3-1/TRBV3-2	-	15	-	TRBJ2-3	CASSQDGGGTDTQYF	TGTGCCAGCAGCCAAGATGGAGGGGGCACAGATACGCAGTATTTT
TRBV6-6	-	17	-	TRBJ2-5	CASSQPTGIGSEETQYF	TGTGCCAGCAGTCAGCCTACAGGGATCGGTTCAGAGGAGACCCAGTACTTC
TRBV7-9	TRBD2	14	-	TRBJ2-3	CASSTLAGPDTQYF	TGTGCCAGCAGCACCCTAGCGGGACCAGATACGCAGTATTTT
TRBV7-2	TRBD2	19	once	TRBJ2-3	CASSLARVLAGVGTDTQYF	TGTGCCAGCAGCTTAGCAAGGGTCCTAGCGGGAGTTGGCACAGATACGCAGTATTTT
TRBV7-2	-	15	-	TRBJ2-3	CASSLARTSTDTQYF	TGTGCCAGCAGCTTAGCCCGTACTAGCACAGATACGCAGTATTTT
TRBV30	-	14	once	TRBJ1-2	CAWITRDSRYGYTF	TGTGCCTGGATTACCCGGGACTCTCGTTATGGCTACACCTTC
TRBV6-6	-	14	-	TRBJ1-1	CASSRRVGNTEAFF	TGTGCCAGCAGCCGCAGGGTGGGAAACACTGAAGCTTTCTTT
TRBV10-3	TRBD2	15	-	TRBJ2-1	CAISESPGGPNEQFF	TGTGCCATCAGTGAGTCTCCGGGGGGGCCGAATGAGCAGTTCTTC
TRBV2	TRBD1	14	-	TRBJ1-2	CASSERTGVIGYTF	TGTGCCAGCAGTGAGCGGACAGGGGTTATCGGCTACACCTTC
TRBV24-1	-	16	-	TRBJ2-2	CATSDPTTGRAGELFF	TGTGCCACCAGTGATCCCACCACAGGGCGGGCCGGGGAGCTGTTTTTT
TRBV5-1	TRBD2	16	-	TRBJ2-2	CASSTGTSGPTGELFF	TGCGCCAGCAGCACCGGGACTAGCGGCCCCACCGGGGAGCTGTTTTTT
TRBV5-4	TRBD2	17	-	TRBJ2-7	CASSLRGLAGGAYEQYF	TGTGCCAGCAGCTTGAGAGGACTAGCGGGGGGAGCCTACGAGCAGTACTTC
TRBV19	-	15	once	TRBJ2-1	CASSIGRTLYDEQFF	TGTGCCAGTAGTATAGGTAGGACTCTATATGATGAGCAGTTCTTC
TRBV14	TRBD1	15	-	TRBJ2-5	CASSWTGEPGETQYF	TGTGCCAGCAGCTGGACAGGAGAACCGGGGGAGACCCAGTACTTC